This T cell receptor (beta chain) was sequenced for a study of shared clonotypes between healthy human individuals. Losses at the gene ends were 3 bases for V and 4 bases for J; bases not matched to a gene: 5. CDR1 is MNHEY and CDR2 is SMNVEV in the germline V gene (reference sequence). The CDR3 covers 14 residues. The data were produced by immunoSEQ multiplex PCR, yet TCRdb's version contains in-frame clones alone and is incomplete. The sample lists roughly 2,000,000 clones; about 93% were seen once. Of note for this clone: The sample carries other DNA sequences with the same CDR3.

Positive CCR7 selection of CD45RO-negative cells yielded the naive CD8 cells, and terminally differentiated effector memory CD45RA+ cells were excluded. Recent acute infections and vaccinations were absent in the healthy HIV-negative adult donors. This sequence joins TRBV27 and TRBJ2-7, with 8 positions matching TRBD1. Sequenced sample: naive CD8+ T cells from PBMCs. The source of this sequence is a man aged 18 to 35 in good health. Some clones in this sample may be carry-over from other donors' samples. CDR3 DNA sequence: TGTGCCAGCAGTTTCAGGCAGGGGGCGTACGAGCAGTACTTC. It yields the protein CASSFRQGAYEQYF.